This TCR beta chain was identified in a study of identical twins. The CDR3 contains 12 residues. The V and J ends lost 6 bases and 6 bases respectively, with 11 bases between them. Germline V lookup: CDR1 SGHRS, CDR2 YFSETQ. A remark on this clonotype: Its antigen is as yet unknown.

Every sampled donor was Caucasian and healthy. Findings and limits, study-wide: Excess low generation probability was seen in twin-shared out-of-frame alpha sequences. The analysis was cross-sectional rather than longitudinal within donors. The more abundant beta clonotypes in cord blood had fewer insertions, and memory repertoires did not show this.

In TCRdb, the 5' RACE reads were re-called with MiXCR into one record per CDR3 protein. The table lists about 570,000 distinct CDR3 sequences, roughly 9.9% of them singletons. The data were also submitted as part of a second study, on yellow fever vaccine responses in identical twins.

Sequenced sample: PBMCs. The V gene is TRBV5-1, the J gene TRBJ2-3, with a tentative D call TRBD2 (5 bases). The TCR comes from a woman aged 18-29 years in good health. The CDR3 sequence is CASTQGLDTQYF. The CDR3 DNA reads TGCGCCAGCACTCAAGGACTGGATACGCAGTATTTT.